The sequence of this T cell receptor (beta chain) was determined in a study of chemoradiotherapy in HPV16-positive cancers. Overall study results and limits: Candidate HPV-specific clones and E7-related TCR motifs grew in tumor during treatment. For HPV16-positive patients, expanding HPV-responsive T cells associated with longer recurrence-free survival.

Trimming took off 6 bases at V and 4 bases at J, with 26 bases between the two ends. Per the germline V gene, CDR1 is LNHDA and CDR2 is SQIVND (reference sequence). The CDR3 spans 18 residues. Concerning this clone: Its antigen is unknown.

Samples were taken several times over chemoradiotherapy. This table comes from immunoSEQ multiplex PCR, and its TCRdb copy is limited to in-frame clones, with some not included. The table records some 6,900 clones, 80% to 95% of them present only once. The sequencing used blood, collected from a patient who underwent chemoradiotherapy. The chain has TRBV19 and TRBJ2-3; D is perhaps TRBD1 (5 bases). The source is a human donor with HPV-associated anogenital cancer. The CDR3 sequence is CASRAGVFLGQTSDTQYF. The CDR3 nucleotides read TGTGCCAGTAGAGCAGGAGTATTTTTAGGACAAACCTCAGATACGCAGTATTTT.